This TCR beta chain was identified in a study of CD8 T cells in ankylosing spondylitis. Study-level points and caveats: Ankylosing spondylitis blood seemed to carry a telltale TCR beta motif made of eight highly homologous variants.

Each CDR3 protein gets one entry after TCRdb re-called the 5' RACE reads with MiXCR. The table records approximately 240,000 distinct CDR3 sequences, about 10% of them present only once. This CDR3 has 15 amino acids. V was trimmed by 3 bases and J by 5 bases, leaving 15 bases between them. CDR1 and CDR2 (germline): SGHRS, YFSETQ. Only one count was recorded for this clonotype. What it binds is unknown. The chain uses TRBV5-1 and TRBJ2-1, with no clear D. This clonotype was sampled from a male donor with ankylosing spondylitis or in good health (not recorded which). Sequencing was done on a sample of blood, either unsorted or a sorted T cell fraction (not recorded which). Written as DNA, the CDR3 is TGCGCCAGCAGCTCGAACAGCGTGAAAAACAATGAGCAGTTCTTC. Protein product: CASSSNSVKNNEQFF.